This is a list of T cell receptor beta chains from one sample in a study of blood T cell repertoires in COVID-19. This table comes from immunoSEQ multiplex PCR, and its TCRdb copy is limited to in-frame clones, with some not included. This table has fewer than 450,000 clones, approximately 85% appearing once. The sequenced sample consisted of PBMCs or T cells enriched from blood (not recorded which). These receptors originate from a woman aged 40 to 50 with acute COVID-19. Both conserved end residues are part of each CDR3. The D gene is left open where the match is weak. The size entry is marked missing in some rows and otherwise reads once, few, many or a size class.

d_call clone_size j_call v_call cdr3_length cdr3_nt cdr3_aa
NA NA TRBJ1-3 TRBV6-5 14 TGTGCCAGCAGTTACGGTATAGTCGGAAACACCATATATTTT CASSYGIVGNTIYF
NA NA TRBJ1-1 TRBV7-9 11 TGTGCCAGCAGCCCCGCGTCTGAAGCTTTCTTT CASSPASEAFF
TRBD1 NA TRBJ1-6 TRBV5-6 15 TGTGCCAGCAGCCCCCGGGACAGGTTTGGATCACCCCTCCACTTT CASSPRDRFGSPLHF
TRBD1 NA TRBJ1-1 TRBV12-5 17 TGTGCTAGTGGTTTGGTCGCGGACAGGGTCGTGAAGACTGAAGCTTTCTTT CASGLVADRVVKTEAFF
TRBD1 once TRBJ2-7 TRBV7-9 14 TGTGCCAGCAGCTCCACGACAGGGGACTACGAGCAGTACTTC CASSSTTGDYEQYF
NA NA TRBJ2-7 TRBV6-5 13 TGTGCCAGCAGTTACTACAACTCCTACGAGCAGTACTTC CASSYYNSYEQYF
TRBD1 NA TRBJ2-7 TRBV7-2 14 TGTGCCAGCAGCGTACAGGGGGCAGCCTACGAGCAGTACTTC CASSVQGAAYEQYF
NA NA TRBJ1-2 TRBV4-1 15 TGCGCCAGCAGCTCACCGTCTACAGGGAACTATGGCTACACCTTC CASSSPSTGNYGYTF
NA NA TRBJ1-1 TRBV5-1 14 TGCGCCAGCAGCTTGGTTCGGGAAAACACTGAAGCTTTCTTT CASSLVRENTEAFF
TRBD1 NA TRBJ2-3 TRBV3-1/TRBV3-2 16 TGTGCCAGCAGCCTTCGGACAGGGGGAGGGGAGGATACGCAGTATTTT CASSLRTGGGEDTQYF
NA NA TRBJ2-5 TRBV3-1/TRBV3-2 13 TGTGCCAGCAGCCAAGGCCCCCTATCGGCCCAGTACTTC CASSQGPLSAQYF